This entry concerns a single T cell receptor beta chain. The antigen is unknown. This sample stems from a study of cytotoxic CD8 clonotypes in ibrutinib-treated CLL. Germline CDR1 and CDR2: GTSNPN and SVGIG (reference sequence). The V end lost 3 bases, the J end lost 6 bases, and 11 bases lay between the germline ends. The CDR3 contains 12 residues. The assay was immunoSEQ multiplex PCR, and TCRdb's table has in-frame clones only and misses some. The repertoire includes about 120,000 clones, 75% to 90% of them detected once, and about 2% sits in the top ten. Points from the study as a whole: Measured clonality at baseline was greater than in age-matched healthy donors and tracked with circulating CD8+ T-cell counts. Sustained-remission and progressing patients had different sampling times. Shared public clonotypes were rare, and on treatment they either got smaller or stayed the same.

The sequence derives from a human donor with chronic lymphocytic leukemia. The source material was PBMCs, sampled after 24 months of ibrutinib treatment. V gene TRBV30 combines with J gene TRBJ1-1; D unclear. CDR3 sequence: CAWRGLGAEAFF. The CDR3 DNA reads as TGTGCCTGGAGGGGGTTGGGTGCTGAAGCTTTCTTT.